These 7 T cell receptor beta chains were sequenced from one sample in a study of blood T cell repertoires in COVID-19. Sequenced by immunoSEQ multiplex PCR; TCRdb stores in-frame clones only, minus some. Among a few hundred thousand clones listed, around four fifths were seen once. The specimen sequenced was PBMCs or T cells enriched from blood (not recorded which). The origin of the receptors is a woman in her forties or fifties who had recovered from COVID-19.

The chain links TRBV11-3 to TRBJ2-7, with no clear D. The CDR3 runs 14 residues. Germline assignment: CDR1 SGHNT and CDR2 YENEEA. V was cut by 0 bases and J by 1 base, with 7 bases left in between. CDR3 DNA: TGTGCCAGCAGCTTAGAGGGCAGTTCCTACGAGCAGTACTTC. Protein: CASSLEGSSYEQYF.

CDR3 sequence: CASSQATSGGQETQYF. The CDR3 bases are TGCGCCAGCAGCCAAGCGACTAGCGGGGGTCAAGAGACCCAGTACTTC. The rearrangement uses TRBV4-1 and TRBJ2-5; 12 bases fit TRBD2. V shed 1 base and J 2 bases; nucleotides not matched to a gene: 2. Germline values: CDR1 MGHRA, CDR2 YSYEKL. The CDR3 spans 16 residues.

The chain couples TRBV3-1 (or the pseudogene TRBV3-2) to TRBJ2-7; D unresolved. CDR1 and CDR2 (germline): LGHDT, YNNKEL (reference sequence). This CDR3 spans 13 amino acids. The ends were cut back, 4 bases at V and 9 bases at J, with 16 bases in the middle. The CDR3 DNA reads as TGTGCCAGCAGCCCACCCTCCGGTGATGCGCAGTACTTC. Amino acids: CASSPPSGDAQYF.

This clone was seen a single time. The chain couples TRBV4-3 to TRBJ1-2; TRBD1 matches 9 bases. This CDR3 contains 15 residues. Germline-derived CDR1 and CDR2 are LGHNA and YSLEER. V dropped 2 bases and J dropped 4; count of bases not matched to a gene: 5. DNA of the CDR3: TGCGCCAGCAGCCAAAGCACGGGACAGGGCTATGGCTACACCTTC. Its translation: CASSQSTGQGYGYTF.

This clone appeared a single time. J is TRBJ1-1 and V is TRBV19; D is undetermined. The germline V gene encodes CDR1 LNHDA and CDR2 SQIVND (reference sequence). Trimming pared 1 base from V and 2 bases from J, leaving 8 bases between. This CDR3 region has 14 residues. The CDR3 DNA follows: TGTGCCAGTAGTATAGGTTGGCAAAACACTGAAGCTTTCTTT. It yields the protein CASSIGWQNTEAFF.

The chain employs TRBV7-8 and TRBJ1-1; D is possibly TRBD1 (5 bases). V shed 1 base and J shed 5 bases, with 14 bases lying between them. CDR3 length: 15 residues. Germline V CDR1 and CDR2: SGHVS, FQNEAQ. CDR3 loop: CASSLEVVGGTEAFF. The CDR3 DNA is TGTGCCAGCAGCTTAGAGGTCGTTGGGGGGACTGAAGCTTTCTTT.

The J gene is TRBJ2-7, the V gene TRBV10-2, with TRBD1 as a possible D gene (5 bases). Looked up from germline, CDR1 is WSHSY and CDR2 is SAAADI. The length of the CDR3 is 13 residues. V dropped 0 bases and J dropped 7 bases, with 10 bases sitting between them. For the CDR3, the DNA is TGCGCCAGCAGTGAGTCGACCAGGGCGGAGCAGTACTTC. Its translation: CASSESTRAEQYF.